The next 10 T cell receptor beta chains were all read from a single sample in a study of OX40 agonist ivuxolimab in advanced cancers. Profiled with immunoSEQ multiplex PCR; TCRdb holds only in-frame clones, not every one. The sample records 20,000 to 25,000 clones, under 85% being singletons. This material consisted of CD4+ or CD8+ T cells sorted from blood, taken in a trial of the OX40 agonist ivuxolimab. These receptor sequences come from an adult with an advanced solid tumor such as melanoma, head and neck, liver or kidney cancer.

The V and J genes are TRBV7-3 and TRBJ2-2; TRBD1 might be the D (6 bases). This CDR3 contains 13 residues. V was clipped by 5 bases and J by 7 bases, with 11 bases between them. Germline V gene lookup returns CDR1 SGHTA and CDR2 FQGTGA. CDR3 sequence: CASSIQGNGELFF. In DNA form, the CDR3 reads TGTGCCAGCAGCATACAGGGCAACGGGGAGCTGTTTTTT.

V and J are TRBV9 and TRBJ2-7, with 7 nucleotides matching TRBD2. CDR1 is SGDLS and CDR2 is YYNGEE in the germline V gene. Unmatched junction bases numbered 4, after V lost 2 bases and J lost 2 bases. The CDR3 consists of 14 residues. The CDR3 coding sequence is TGTGCCAGCAGCGTTGGCGGGGGAACCTACGAGCAGTACTTC. Amino acid sequence: CASSVGGGTYEQYF.

This clone was found a few times. The genes are TRBV5-4 and TRBJ1-1; D is undetermined. This CDR3 region has 13 residues. Germline V gene sequence: CDR1 SGHNT, CDR2 YYREEE (reference sequence). Trimming cost V 1 base and J 0 bases, with 4 bases left between them. For the CDR3, the DNA is TGTGCCAGCAGCTTGAGGCTGAACACTGAAGCTTTCTTT. It encodes CASSLRLNTEAFF. Filled out from reference TRBV5-4 and TRBJ1-1, the complete variable domain reads ETGVTQSPTHLIKTRGQQVTLRCSSQSGHNTVSWYQQALGQGPQFIFQYYREEENGRGNFPPRFSGLQFPNYSSELNVNALELDDSALYLCASSLRLNTEAFFGQGTRLTVV.

This clone was seen more than once but under ten times. The chain links TRBV6-5 to TRBJ1-2, with a tentative D call TRBD1 (6 bases). The length of the CDR3 is 13 residues. V lost 5 bases to trimming and J lost 4 bases, with 11 bases between them. The germline CDR1 and CDR2 sequences are MNHEY and SVGAGI. The CDR3: CASSVDRSYGYTF. In DNA form, the CDR3 reads TGTGCCAGCAGTGTTGACAGGAGCTATGGCTACACCTTC.

The J gene is TRBJ2-5, the V gene TRBV30; 10 bases map to TRBD2. Per the germline V gene, CDR1 is GTSNPN and CDR2 is SVGIG (reference sequence). Trimming took 3 bases from V and 4 from J; bases not matched to a gene: 5. This CDR3 has 14 residues. The CDR3 DNA follows: TGTGCCTGGAGAGAGCGGGGGGGCACAGAGACCCAGTACTTC. It yields the protein CAWRERGGTETQYF.

V is TRBV2 and J is TRBJ1-2; 8 nucleotides match TRBD1. From germline, CDR1 is SNHLY and CDR2 FYNNEI. This CDR3 has 13 residues. V trimming: 6 bases; J trimming: 7 bases; junction bases outside the gene matches: 7. For the CDR3, the DNA is TGTGCCAGCAGAGACCAGGGGGCAGGTGGCTACACCTTC. It yields the protein CASRDQGAGGYTF.

The chain has TRBV6-5 and TRBJ2-3, with D unresolved. Trimming stripped 5 bases from V and 0 bases from J, with 12 bases between. Germline values: CDR1 MNHEY, CDR2 SVGAGI. The CDR3 runs to 15 residues. In nucleotides, the CDR3 is TGTGCCAGCAGTGCCAACCCGGGTAGCACAGATACGCAGTATTTT. Amino acids: CASSANPGSTDTQYF.

As DNA, the CDR3 is TGTGCCACGGGGGAGGGGGGCAGCTCCTACGAGCAGTACTTC. Its protein product is CATGEGGSSYEQYF. The gene calls are TRBV4-2 and TRBJ2-7; possibly TRBD2 for D (7 bases). Deletions cut 10 bases from V and 0 bases from J, with 16 bases between. Germline loops: CDR1 LGHNA, CDR2 YNFKEQ. This CDR3 spans 14 amino acids.

In this sample, this clone turned up a few times. The sample contains more than one DNA sequence encoding this CDR3. This sequence joins TRBV19 and TRBJ1-1, with no clear D. Germline V lookup: CDR1 LNHDA, CDR2 SQIVND (reference sequence). The CDR3 has 12 amino acids. Trimming pared 3 bases from V and 1 base from J, leaving 3 bases between. As DNA, the CDR3 is TGTGCCAGTAGTATTGGGAACACTGAAGCTTTCTTT. Translated: CASSIGNTEAFF.

CDR3 protein: CASSRAGGMEQYF. CDR3 sequence (DNA): TGTGCCAGCAGTCGCGCGGGGGGCATGGAGCAGTACTTC. This rearrangement joins TRBV2 to TRBJ2-7, with TRBD2 matching over 8 bases. Germline CDR1 reads SNHLY; CDR2 reads FYNNEI. V lost 5 bases to trimming and J lost 7 bases; unmatched junction nucleotides: 7. The CDR3 is 13 amino acids.